The 13 T cell receptor beta chains below all came from one sample that was sequenced in a study of CXCR3-negative and CXCR3-positive naive CD8 T cells. Overall study findings and caveats: Against CXCR3-negative naive cells, CXCR3-positive naive cells showed more hydrophobic TRB CDR3s.

It was by 5' RACE with UMI labels that the TRB cDNA libraries were prepared. TCRdb re-called the 5' RACE reads and shows each CDR3 protein once, DNA omitted. The table lists about 7,000 distinct CDR3 sequences. These receptors' targets are unknown. Sequenced material: naive CXCR3+ CD8+ T cells from blood. Subset reported: CD45RO-CCR7+CD27+CD95- naive CD8+ T cells expressing CXCR3 (TNR3+). The receptors derive from a human donor in good health. Some clones in this sample may be carry-over from other donors' samples.

This chain uses TRBV2 with TRBJ2-3; TCRdb outputs TRBD2, but without DNA this stays unchecked. The V gene's germline CDR1 is SNHLY and CDR2 FYNNEI. The CDR3 totals 16 residues. CDR3 residues: CASSGTSGRGTDTQYF.

According to its frequency, this clonotype is medium-sized (0.01 to 0.1%). The V call is TRBV27, the J call TRBJ1-2; TCRdb returns TRBD1, unconfirmable since there is no DNA. This CDR3 is 17 amino acids long. CDR1 and CDR2 (germline): MNHEY, SMNVEV (reference sequence). The CDR3 loop reads CASSSGTGGEENYGYTF.

The rearrangement uses TRBV14 and TRBJ2-7; TCRdb returns TRBD1, unconfirmable since there is no DNA. The CDR3 contains 14 residues. Germline-derived CDR1 and CDR2 are SGHDN and FVKESK. CDR3 region: CASSRDTGSYEQYF. The full variable domain, completed using reference TRBV14 and TRBJ2-7, is EAGVTQFPSHSVIEKGQTVTLRCDPISGHDNLYWYRRVMGKEIKFLLHFVKESKQDESGMPNNRFLAERTGGTYSTLKVQPAELEDSGVYFCASSRDTGSYEQYFGPGTRLTVT.

Frequency places this clonotype as medium-sized. This chain links TRBV20-1 with TRBJ1-2; TCRdb names TRBD1, which stays unverified in the absence of DNA. The CDR3 is 15 amino acids. CDR1 is DFQATT and CDR2 is SNEGSKA in the germline V gene (reference sequence). This CDR3 is CSAPMAGTENYGYTF.

Considering frequency, this clonotype is medium-sized. This chain uses TRBV19 with TRBJ1-1. The CDR3 spans 13 residues. The V gene's germline CDR1 is LNHDA and CDR2 SQIVND (reference sequence). The CDR3 region is CATGGWEAAEAFF.

The chain links TRBV29-1 to TRBJ2-7. This CDR3 is built from 12 residues. Germline CDR1 SQVTM, CDR2 ANQGSEA. Here the CDR3 reads CSVGVTYYEQYF.

This clonotype is identified as medium-sized from frequency. This chain's CDR3 is CASSSGPKNIQYF. The rearrangement uses TRBV12-3 or TRBV12-4 and TRBJ2-4. This CDR3 contains 13 residues.

The V and J genes are TRBV7-9 and TRBJ2-7. Germline V gene data show CDR1 as SEHNR and CDR2 as FQNEAQ (reference sequence). The CDR3 has 11 amino acids. The chain's CDR3 is CASSPSNEQYF.

Its frequency marks this clonotype as medium-sized. The chain carries TRBV29-1 and TRBJ1-1. This CDR3 contains 15 residues. The germline gives CDR1 SQVTM, CDR2 ANQGSEA. The CDR3 protein is CSVDHRAALGPEAFF. Combining the CDR3 with reference TRBV29-1 and TRBJ1-1 gives the whole variable domain SAVISQKPSRDICQRGTSLTIQCQVDSQVTMMFWYRQQPGQSLTLIATANQGSEATYESGFVIDKFPISRPNLTFSTLTVSNMSPEDSSIYLCSVDHRAALGPEAFFGQGTRLTVV.

This clonotype is identified as medium-sized from frequency. The rearrangement links TRBV29-1 to TRBJ1-2. This CDR3 is 12 amino acids long. Germline V gene lookup returns CDR1 SQVTM and CDR2 ANQGSEA. The CDR3 sequence: CSVDGYNYGYTF.

The V gene is TRBV12-3 or TRBV12-4, the J gene TRBJ2-1. The CDR3 sequence is 12 residues long. CDR3: CASTFGYNEPFF.

This chain uses TRBV7-8 with TRBJ1-4; TCRdb's D call of TRBD1 is untestable without DNA. The germline V gene has CDR1 SGHVS and CDR2 FQNEAQ. This CDR3 contains 17 residues. The CDR3 loop reads CASSFNPRQGLDEKLFF.

The rearrangement links TRBV11-2 to TRBJ2-1; TCRdb proposes TRBD1, but this gene call is untestable without DNA. The germline gives CDR1 SGHAT, CDR2 FQNNGV. This CDR3 region has 17 residues. The CDR3 here is CASSSPGRSPPYNEQFF.